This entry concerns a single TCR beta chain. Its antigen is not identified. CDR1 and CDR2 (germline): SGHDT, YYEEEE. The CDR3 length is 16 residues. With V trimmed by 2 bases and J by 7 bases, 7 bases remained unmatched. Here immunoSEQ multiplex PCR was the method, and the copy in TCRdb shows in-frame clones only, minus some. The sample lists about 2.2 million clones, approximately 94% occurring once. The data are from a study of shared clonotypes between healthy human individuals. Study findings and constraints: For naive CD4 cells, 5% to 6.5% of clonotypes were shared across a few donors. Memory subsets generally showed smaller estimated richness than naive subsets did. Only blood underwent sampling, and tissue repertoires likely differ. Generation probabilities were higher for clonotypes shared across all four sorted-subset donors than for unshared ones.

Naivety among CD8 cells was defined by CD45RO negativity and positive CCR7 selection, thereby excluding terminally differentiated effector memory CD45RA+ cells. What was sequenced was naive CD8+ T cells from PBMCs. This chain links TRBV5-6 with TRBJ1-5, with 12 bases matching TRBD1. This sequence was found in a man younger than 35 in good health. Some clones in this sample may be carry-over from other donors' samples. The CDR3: CASSLAGTGGWQPQHF. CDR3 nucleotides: TGTGCCAGCAGCTTAGCCGGGACAGGGGGCTGGCAGCCCCAGCATTTT.